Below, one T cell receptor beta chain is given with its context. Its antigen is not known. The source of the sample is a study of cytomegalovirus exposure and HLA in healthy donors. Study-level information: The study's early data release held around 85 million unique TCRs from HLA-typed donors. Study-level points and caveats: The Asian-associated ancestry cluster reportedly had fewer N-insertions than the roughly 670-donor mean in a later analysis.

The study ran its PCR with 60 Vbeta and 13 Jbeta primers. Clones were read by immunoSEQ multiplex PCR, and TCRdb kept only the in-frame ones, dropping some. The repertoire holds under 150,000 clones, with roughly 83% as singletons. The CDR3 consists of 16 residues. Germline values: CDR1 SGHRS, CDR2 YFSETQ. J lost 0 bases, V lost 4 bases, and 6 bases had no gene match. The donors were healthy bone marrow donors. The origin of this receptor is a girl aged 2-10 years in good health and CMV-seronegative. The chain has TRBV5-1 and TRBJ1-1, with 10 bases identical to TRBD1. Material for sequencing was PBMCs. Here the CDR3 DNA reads TGCGCCAGCAGCAGGACAGGGGGGGACATGAACACTGAAGCTTTCTTT. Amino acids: CASSRTGGDMNTEAFF.